This T cell receptor (beta chain) stems from a study of technical replicates of blood from a few donors. The table came from immunoSEQ multiplex PCR; TCRdb's copy has only in-frame clones and leaves some out. The sample holds 91,000 or so clones, roughly 96% seen once. J gave up 4 bases and V 5 bases, and 10 bases lay outside the gene matches. The CDR3 consists of 15 residues. Germline CDR1 is SGHVS and CDR2 is FNYEAQ. The chain joins TRBV7-6 to TRBJ2-7; 8 positions match TRBD1. This TCR came from a human donor in good health. The specimen sequenced was T cells isolated from PBMCs. The CDR3 DNA reads as TGTGCCAGCAGCCAACGACAGGGGATGGTATACGAGCAGTACTTC. It yields the protein CASSQRQGMVYEQYF.